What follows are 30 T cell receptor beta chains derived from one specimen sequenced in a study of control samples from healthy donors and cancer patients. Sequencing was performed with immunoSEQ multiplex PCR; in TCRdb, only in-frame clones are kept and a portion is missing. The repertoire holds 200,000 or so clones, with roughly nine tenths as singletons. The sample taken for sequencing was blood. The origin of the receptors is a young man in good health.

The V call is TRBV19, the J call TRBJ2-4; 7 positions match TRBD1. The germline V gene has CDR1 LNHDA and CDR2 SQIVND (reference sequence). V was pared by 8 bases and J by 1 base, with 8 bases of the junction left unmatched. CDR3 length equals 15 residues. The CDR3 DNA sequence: TGTGCCAGTGAGTCAGGGGGTTCGGCCAAAAACATTCAGTACTTC. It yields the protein CASESGGSAKNIQYF.

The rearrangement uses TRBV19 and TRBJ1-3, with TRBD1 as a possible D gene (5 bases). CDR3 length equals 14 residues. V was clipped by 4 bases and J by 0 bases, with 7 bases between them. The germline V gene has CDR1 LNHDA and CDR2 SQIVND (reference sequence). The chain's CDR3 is CASSKGTSGNTIYF. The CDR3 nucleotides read TGTGCCAGTAGTAAAGGGACCTCTGGAAACACCATATATTTT. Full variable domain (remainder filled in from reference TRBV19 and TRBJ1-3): DGGITQSPKYLFRKEGQNVTLSCEQNLNHDAMYWYRQDPGQGLRLIYYSQIVNDFQKGDIAEGYSVSREKKESFPLTVTSAQKNPTAFYLCASSKGTSGNTIYFGEGSWLTVV.

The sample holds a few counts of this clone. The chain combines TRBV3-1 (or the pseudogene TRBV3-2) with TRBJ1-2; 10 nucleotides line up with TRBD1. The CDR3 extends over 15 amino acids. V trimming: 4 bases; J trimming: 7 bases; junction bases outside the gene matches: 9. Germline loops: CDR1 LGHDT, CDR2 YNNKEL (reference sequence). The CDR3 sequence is CASSPLETGGRGYTF. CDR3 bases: TGTGCCAGCAGCCCTCTCGAGACAGGGGGCCGTGGCTACACCTTC.

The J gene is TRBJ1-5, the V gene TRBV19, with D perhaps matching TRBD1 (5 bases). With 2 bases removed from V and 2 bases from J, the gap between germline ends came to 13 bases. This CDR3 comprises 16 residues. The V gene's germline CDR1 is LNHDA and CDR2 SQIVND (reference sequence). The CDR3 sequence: CASSIRQNRGNQPQHF. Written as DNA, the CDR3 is TGTGCCAGTAGTATAAGACAGAATAGGGGCAATCAGCCCCAGCATTTT. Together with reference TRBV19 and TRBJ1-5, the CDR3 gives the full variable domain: DGGITQSPKYLFRKEGQNVTLSCEQNLNHDAMYWYRQDPGQGLRLIYYSQIVNDFQKGDIAEGYSVSREKKESFPLTVTSAQKNPTAFYLCASSIRQNRGNQPQHFGDGTRLSIL.

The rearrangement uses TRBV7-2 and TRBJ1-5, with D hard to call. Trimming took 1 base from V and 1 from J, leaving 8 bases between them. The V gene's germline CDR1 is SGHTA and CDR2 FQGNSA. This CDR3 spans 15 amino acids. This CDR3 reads CASSLVGRSNQPQHF. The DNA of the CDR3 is TGTGCCAGCAGCTTAGTGGGGAGGAGCAATCAGCCCCAGCATTTT.

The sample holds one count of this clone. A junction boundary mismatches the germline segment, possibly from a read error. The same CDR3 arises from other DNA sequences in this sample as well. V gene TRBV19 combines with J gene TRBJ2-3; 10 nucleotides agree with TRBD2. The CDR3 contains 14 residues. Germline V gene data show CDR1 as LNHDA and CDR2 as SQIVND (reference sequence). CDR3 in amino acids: CASTPSGGTDTQYF. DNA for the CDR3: TGTGCCAGTACCCCTAGCGGGGGCACGGATACGCAGTATTTT.

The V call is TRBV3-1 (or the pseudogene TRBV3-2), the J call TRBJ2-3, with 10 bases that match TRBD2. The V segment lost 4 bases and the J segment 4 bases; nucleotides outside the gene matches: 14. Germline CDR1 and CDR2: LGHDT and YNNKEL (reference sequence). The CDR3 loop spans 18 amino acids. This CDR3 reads CASSRRLAGASTADTQYF. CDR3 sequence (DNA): TGTGCCAGCAGCCGCCGGCTAGCGGGGGCCTCGACGGCAGATACGCAGTATTTT.

The CDR3 nucleotides read TGTGCCAGCTCACCGCAGGGGAATGAAAAACTGTTTTTT. It is translated as CASSPQGNEKLFF. The chain employs TRBV18 and TRBJ1-4; weak D call: TRBD1 (6 bases). The germline V gene encodes CDR1 KGHSH and CDR2 LQKENI. The CDR3 spans 13 residues. Trimming removed 3 bases at V and 5 bases at J, with 7 bases between.

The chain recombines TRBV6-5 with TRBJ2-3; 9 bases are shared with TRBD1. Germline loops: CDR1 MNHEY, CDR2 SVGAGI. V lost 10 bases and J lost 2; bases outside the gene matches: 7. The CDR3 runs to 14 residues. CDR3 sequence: CATKTGGFTDTQYF. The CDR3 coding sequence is TGTGCCACTAAGACAGGGGGTTTCACAGATACGCAGTATTTT.

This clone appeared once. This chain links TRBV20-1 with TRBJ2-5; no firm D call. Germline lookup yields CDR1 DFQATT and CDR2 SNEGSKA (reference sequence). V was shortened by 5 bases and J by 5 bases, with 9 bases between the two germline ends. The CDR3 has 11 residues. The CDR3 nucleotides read TGCAGTGCTGCCGATGGGGAGACCCAGTACTTC. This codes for CSAADGETQYF.

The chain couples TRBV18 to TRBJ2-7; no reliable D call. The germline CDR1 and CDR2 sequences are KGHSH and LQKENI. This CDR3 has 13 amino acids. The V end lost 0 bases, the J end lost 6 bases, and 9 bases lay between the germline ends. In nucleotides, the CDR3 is TGTGCCAGCTCACCACCTGGGCAGCGCGAGCAGTACTTC. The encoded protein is CASSPPGQREQYF.

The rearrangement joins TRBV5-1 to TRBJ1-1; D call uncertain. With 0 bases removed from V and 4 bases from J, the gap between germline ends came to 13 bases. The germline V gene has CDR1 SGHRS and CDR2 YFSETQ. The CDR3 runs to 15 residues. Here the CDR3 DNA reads TGCGCCAGCAGCTTGGGTGAATTGAGGTCCACTGAAGCTTTCTTT. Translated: CASSLGELRSTEAFF.

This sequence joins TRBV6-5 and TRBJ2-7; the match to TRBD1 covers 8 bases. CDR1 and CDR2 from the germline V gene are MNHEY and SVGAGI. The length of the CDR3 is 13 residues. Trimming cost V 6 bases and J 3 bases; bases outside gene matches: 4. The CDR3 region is CASRTGAVYEQYF. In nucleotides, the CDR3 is TGTGCCAGCAGGACAGGGGCGGTCTACGAGCAGTACTTC.

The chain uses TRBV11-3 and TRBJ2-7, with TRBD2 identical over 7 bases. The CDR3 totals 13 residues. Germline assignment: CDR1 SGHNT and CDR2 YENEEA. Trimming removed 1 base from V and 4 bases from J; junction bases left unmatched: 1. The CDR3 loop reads CASSLGRGYEQYF. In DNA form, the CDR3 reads TGTGCCAGCAGCTTAGGGCGGGGGTACGAGCAGTACTTC.

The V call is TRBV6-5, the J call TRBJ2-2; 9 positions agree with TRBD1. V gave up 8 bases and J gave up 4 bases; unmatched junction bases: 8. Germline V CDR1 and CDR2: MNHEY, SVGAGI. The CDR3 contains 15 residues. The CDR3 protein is CASRLGTGTTGELFF. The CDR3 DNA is TGTGCCAGCCGGCTGGGGACAGGGACCACCGGGGAGCTGTTTTTT.

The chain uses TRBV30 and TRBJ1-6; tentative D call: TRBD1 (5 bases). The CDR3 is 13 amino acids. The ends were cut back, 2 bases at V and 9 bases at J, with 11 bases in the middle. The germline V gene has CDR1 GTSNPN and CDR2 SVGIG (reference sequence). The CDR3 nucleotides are TGTGCCTGGAGTTTAAGGGGCGGTTCACCCCTCCACTTT. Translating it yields CAWSLRGGSPLHF.

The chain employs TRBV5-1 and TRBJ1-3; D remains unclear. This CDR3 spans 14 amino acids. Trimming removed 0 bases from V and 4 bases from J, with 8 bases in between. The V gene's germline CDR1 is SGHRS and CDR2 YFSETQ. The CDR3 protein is CASSLGYTGNTIYF. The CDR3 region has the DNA TGCGCCAGCAGCTTGGGGTACACGGGAAACACCATATATTTT.

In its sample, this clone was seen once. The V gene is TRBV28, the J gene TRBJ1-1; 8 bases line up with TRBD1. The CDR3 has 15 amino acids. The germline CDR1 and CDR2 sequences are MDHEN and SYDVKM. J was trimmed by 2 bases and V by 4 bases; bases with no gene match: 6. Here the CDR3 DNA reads TGTGCCAGCAGTTCAGGACAGGGATTTAACACTGAAGCTTTCTTT. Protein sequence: CASSSGQGFNTEAFF.

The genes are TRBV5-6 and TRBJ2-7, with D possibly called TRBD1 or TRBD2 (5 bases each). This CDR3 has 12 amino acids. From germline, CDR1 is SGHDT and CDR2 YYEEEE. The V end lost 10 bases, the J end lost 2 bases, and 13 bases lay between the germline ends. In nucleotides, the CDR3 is TGTGCCCCCACGGGGCAGACCTACGAGCAGTACTTC. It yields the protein CAPTGQTYEQYF.

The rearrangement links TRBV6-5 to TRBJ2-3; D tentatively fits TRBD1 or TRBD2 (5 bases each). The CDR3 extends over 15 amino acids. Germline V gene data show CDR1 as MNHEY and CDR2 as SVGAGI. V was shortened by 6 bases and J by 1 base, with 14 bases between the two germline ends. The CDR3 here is CASRAGRVRTDTQYF. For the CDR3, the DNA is TGTGCCAGCAGGGCGGGCAGGGTTCGCACAGATACGCAGTATTTT.

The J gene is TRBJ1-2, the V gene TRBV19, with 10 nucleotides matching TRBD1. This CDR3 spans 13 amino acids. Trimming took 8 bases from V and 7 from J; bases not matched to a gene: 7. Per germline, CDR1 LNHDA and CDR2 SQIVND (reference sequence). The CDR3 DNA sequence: TGTGCCAGTCATCCGGGACAGGGGTTTGGCTACACCTTC. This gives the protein CASHPGQGFGYTF.

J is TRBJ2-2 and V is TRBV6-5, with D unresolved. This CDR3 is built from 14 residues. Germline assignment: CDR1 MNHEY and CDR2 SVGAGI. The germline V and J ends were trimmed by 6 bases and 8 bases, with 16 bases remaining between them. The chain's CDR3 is CASSQGWIGGELFF. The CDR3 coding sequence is TGTGCCAGCAGCCAAGGGTGGATCGGGGGGGAGCTGTTTTTT.

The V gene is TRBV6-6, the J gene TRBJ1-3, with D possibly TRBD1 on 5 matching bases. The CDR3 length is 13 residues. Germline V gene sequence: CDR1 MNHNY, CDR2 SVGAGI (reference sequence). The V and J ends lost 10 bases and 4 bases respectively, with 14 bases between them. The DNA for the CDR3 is TGTGCCACACTTATGGGGACCGGAAACACCATATATTTT. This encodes CATLMGTGNTIYF.

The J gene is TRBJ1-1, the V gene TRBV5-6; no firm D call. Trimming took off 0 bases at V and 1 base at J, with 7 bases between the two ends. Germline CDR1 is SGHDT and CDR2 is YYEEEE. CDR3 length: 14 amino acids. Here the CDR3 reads CASSLVQGNTEAFF. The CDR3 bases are TGTGCCAGCAGCTTGGTACAAGGGAACACTGAAGCTTTCTTT.

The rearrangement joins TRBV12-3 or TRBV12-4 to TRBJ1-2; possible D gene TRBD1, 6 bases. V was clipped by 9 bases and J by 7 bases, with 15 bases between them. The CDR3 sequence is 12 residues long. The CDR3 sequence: CASSGGRFGYTF. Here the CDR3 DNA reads TGTGCCAGTTCTGGGGGGCGCTTTGGCTACACCTTC.

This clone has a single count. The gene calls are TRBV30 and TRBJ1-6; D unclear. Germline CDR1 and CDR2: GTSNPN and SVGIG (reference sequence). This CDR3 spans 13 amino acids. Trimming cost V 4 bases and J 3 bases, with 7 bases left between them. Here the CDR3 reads CAWTWDYNSPLHF. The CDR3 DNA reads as TGTGCCTGGACTTGGGACTATAATTCACCCCTCCACTTT.

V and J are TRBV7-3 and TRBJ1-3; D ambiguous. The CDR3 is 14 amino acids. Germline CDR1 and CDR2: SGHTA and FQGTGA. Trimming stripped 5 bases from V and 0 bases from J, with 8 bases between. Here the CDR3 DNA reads TGTGCCAGCAGCCTCGACACCTCTGGAAACACCATATATTTT. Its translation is CASSLDTSGNTIYF.

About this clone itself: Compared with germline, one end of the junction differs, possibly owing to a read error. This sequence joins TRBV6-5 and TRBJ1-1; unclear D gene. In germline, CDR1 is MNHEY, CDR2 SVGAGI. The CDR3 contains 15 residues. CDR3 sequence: CASSDSIMSNTEAFF. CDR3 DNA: TGTGCCAGCAGTGACTCGATTATGTCGAACACTGAAGCTTTCTTT.

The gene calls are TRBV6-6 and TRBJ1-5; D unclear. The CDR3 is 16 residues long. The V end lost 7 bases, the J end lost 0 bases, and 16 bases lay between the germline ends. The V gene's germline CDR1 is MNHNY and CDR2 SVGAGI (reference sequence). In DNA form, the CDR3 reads TGTGCCAGCACCACGGGTAGGGAGTATAGCAATCAGCCCCAGCATTTT. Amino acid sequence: CASTTGREYSNQPQHF.

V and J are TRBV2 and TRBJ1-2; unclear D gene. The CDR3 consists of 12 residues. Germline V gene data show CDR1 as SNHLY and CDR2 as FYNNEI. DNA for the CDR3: TGTGCATGGGTTACAGATTCCGGTGGCTACACCTTC. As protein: CAWVTDSGGYTF. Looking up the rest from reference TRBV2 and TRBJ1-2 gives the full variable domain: EPEVTQTPSHQVTQMGQEVILRCVPISNHLYFYWYRQILGQKVEFLVSFYNNEISEKSEIFDDQFSVERPDGSNFTLKIRSTKLEDSAMYFCAWVTDSGGYTFGSGTRLTVV.